This T cell receptor beta chain was profiled in a study of blood T cell repertoires in COVID-19. In the study overall: Some COVID-19 samples were acute and others convalescent; all came from the United States, Italy and Spain. Sources were T cells, B-cell-depleted T cells, or PBMCs; the material itself was cDNA or gDNA.

The protocol was immunoSEQ multiplex PCR, while the TCRdb copy is restricted to in-frame clones and leaves out a portion. The sample has around 300,000 clones; nearly 90% are singletons. This CDR3 comprises 14 residues. Germline CDR1 KGHSH, CDR2 LQKENI. The V and J ends lost 2 bases and 5 bases respectively, with 9 bases between them. Recovered status in Cohort 3 required two negative PCRs, clearance, or symptom resolution. This clonotype was sampled from a woman in her thirties who had recovered from COVID-19. Sample: PBMCs or T cells enriched from blood (not recorded which). This sequence joins TRBV18 and TRBJ1-4; D possibly corresponds to TRBD1 (5 bases). CDR3 DNA sequence: TGTGCCAGCTCACCAGCAGGGCTAAATGAAAAACTGTTTTTT. It translates to CASSPAGLNEKLFF. The full variable domain, with the rest looked up from reference TRBV18 and TRBJ1-4, is NAGVMQNPRHLVRRRGQEARLRCSPMKGHSHVYWYRQLPEEGLKFMVYLQKENIIDESGMPKERFSAEFPKEGPSILRIQQVVRGDSAAYFCASSPAGLNEKLFFGSGTQLSVL.